Sequencing of this T cell receptor (beta chain) was carried out in a study of blood T cell repertoires in COVID-19 (dated by TCRdb to about 2020). Regarding the complete study: Collaborator samples came from the United States, Italy and Spain and covered acute and convalescent phases of COVID-19. Where HLA class I and class II types were available, the types were taken from metadata supplied by the sample provider, not from assay-based typing. The dataset comprised deeply sampled blood TCRbeta repertoires from subjects exposed to, actively infected with, or recovered from COVID-19. The prospective study material was composed of cDNA or gDNA derived from T cells, B-cell-depleted T cells, or PBMCs. A de-identified subject ID, COVID-19 status, age in years and sex were almost always included in the sample metadata. The repertoires were released in a freely available public database meant as a resource for research on the immune response to SARS-CoV-2. Samples were obtained from the ongoing ImmuneRACE study (first 160 participants) and from some 1,300 subjects provided by 6 global collaborators. General findings and caveats noted by the study authors: The amount of clinical and demographic metadata varied by source and participant and was provided uncurated.

This clone appeared once. Its antigen remains unidentified. Base qualities are not at hand, and no much larger clone is one base apart. The immunoSEQ Assay, a bias-controlled multiplex PCR, was used to amplify TCRbeta CDR3 regions from genomic DNA. In the source study's methods: The number of nucleated cells in each sample was estimated by amplification of reference gene primers within the assay. To quantify the absolute abundance of each unique TCRbeta CDR3 rearrangement, sequence reads were collapsed and filtered. For each sample, productive Simpson clonality was calculated as the square root of Simpson's diversity index across productive rearrangements. In TCRdb, the immuneACCESS table is reduced to in-frame sequences with V and J assigned. These tables do not hold every clone; where another copy was compared, an unresolved V gene accounts for under half, and the others remain unexplained. V, J and clone size are taken as reported in that table, and D and trimming were inferred from the DNA itself. The sample table contains more than 120,000 clones; only one count was recorded for around 89% of them. The ten largest clones add up to roughly 28% of the sample.

From the cysteine through the phenylalanine, the CDR3 covers 13 amino acids. The sequence is cut down to CDR3 DNA, 39 bases in frame from base 1. The V end gives up 7 bases and the J end 2 bases, leaving 6 bases in the junction not matched to a gene. CDR1 and CDR2 (SQVTM, ANQGSEA) derive from the germline V gene. The collaborating institutions used their own protocols to collect whole blood in K2EDTA tubes. For TCRbeta analysis, collaborators shipped samples in one of three forms: frozen whole blood, isolated PBMCs, or DNA extracted from either of those sample types. This clonotype originated in a human donor in a cohort sampled during active COVID-19. The sequence links TRBV29-1 to TRBJ1-1; 8 bases in between match TRBD1. The specimen was peripheral blood. The sequence in DNA is TGCAGCGCCCGACAGGGGCACAACACTGAAGCTTTCTTT. Its coded protein is CSARQGHNTEAFF.